This is a list of T cell receptor beta chains from one sample in a study of T cell responses to AZD1222 COVID-19 vaccine. The assay was immunoSEQ multiplex PCR, and TCRdb's table has in-frame clones only and misses some. The table shows 100,000 to 150,000 clones, with approximately 91% occurring only once. The sequencing here drew on peripheral blood, taken 28 days after the second AZD1222 dose. The receptors stem from an adult who received the AZD1222 COVID-19 vaccine. Each CDR3 is given with its conserved first and last residue. The D gene is left open where the match is weak.

V gene	J gene	D gene	CDR3 protein
TRBV5-1	TRBJ1-5	.	CASSHGTPNQPQHF
TRBV9	TRBJ2-5	TRBD1	CASSAHRDRGETQYF
TRBV11-1	TRBJ2-1	.	CASSPSLAGEQFF
TRBV12-3/TRBV12-4	TRBJ2-7	.	CASSKQSHEQYF
TRBV19	TRBJ2-5	.	CASSIGGISETQYF
TRBV5-5	TRBJ2-7	.	CASSLVGTSDYEQYF
TRBV15	TRBJ2-5	.	CATSRGMDQQETQYF
TRBV7-9	TRBJ2-7	.	CASSQIAYEQYF
TRBV7-9	TRBJ2-2	.	CASSYRGTGELFF
TRBV2	TRBJ2-2	.	CASSPGQNTGELFF